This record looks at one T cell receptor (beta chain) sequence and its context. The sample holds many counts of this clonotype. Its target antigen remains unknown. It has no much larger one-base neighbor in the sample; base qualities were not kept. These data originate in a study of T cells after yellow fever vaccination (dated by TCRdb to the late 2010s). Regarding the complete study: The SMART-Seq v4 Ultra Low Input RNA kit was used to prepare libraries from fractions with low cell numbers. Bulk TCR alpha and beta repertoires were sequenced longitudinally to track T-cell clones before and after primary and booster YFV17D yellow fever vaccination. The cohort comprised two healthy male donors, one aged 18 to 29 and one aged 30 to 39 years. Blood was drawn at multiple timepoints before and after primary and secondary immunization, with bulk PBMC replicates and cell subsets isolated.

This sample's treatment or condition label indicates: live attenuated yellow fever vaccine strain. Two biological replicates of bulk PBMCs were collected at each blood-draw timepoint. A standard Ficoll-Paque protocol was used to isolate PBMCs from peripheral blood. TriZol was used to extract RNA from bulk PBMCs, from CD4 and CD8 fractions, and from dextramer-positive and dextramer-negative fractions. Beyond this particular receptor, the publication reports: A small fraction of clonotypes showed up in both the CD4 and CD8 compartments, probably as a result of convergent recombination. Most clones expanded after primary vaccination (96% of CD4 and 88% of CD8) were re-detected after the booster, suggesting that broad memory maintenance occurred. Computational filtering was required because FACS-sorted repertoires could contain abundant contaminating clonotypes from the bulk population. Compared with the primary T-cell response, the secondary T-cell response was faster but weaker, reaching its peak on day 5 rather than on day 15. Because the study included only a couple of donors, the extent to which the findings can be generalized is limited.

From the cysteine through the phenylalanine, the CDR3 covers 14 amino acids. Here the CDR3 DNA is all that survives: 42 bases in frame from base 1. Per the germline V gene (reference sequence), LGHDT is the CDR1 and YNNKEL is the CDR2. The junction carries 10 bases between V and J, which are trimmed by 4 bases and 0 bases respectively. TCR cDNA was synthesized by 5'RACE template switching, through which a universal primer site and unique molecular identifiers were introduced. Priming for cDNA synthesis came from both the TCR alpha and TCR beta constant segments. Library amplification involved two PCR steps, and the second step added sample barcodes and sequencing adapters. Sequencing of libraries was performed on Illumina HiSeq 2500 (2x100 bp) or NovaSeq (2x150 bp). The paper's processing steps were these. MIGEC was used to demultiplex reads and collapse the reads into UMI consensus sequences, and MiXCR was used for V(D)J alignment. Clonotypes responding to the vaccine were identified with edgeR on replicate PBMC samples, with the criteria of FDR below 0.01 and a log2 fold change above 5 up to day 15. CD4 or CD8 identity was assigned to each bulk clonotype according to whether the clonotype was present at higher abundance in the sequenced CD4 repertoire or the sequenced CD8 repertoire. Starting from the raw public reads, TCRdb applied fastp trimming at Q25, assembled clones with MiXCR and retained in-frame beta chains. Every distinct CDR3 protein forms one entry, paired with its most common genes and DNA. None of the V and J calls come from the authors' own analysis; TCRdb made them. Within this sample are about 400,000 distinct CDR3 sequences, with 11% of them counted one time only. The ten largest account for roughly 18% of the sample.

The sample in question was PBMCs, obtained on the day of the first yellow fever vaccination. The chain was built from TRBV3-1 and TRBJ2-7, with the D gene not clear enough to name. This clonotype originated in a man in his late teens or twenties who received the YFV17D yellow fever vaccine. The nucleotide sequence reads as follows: TGTGCCAGCAGCCCTTCCTATAGCTCCTACGAGCAGTACTTC. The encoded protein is CASSPSYSSYEQYF.